This TCR beta chain was sequenced for a study of OX40 agonist ivuxolimab in advanced cancers. Trimming left V 5 bases short and J 5 bases short, with 15 bases between. Germline values: CDR1 MNHEY, CDR2 SMNVEV (reference sequence). This CDR3 is built from 14 residues. Measured with immunoSEQ multiplex PCR; TCRdb has only the in-frame clones, and not every one. The sample holds about 70,000 clones, roughly 80% seen once. Comments on this clone: What it recognizes is unknown.

General study results and limits: The investigators did not determine what antigen specificity the expanded peripheral T cells had.

This chain connects TRBV27 to TRBJ1-1, with a tentative D call TRBD1 (5 bases). This specimen was CD4+ or CD8+ T cells sorted from blood, taken in a trial of the OX40 agonist ivuxolimab. This receptor was taken from an adult with an advanced solid tumor such as melanoma, head and neck, liver or kidney cancer. The CDR3 region is CASSQQGIMTEAFF. For the CDR3, the DNA is TGTGCCAGCAGTCAGCAGGGAATAATGACTGAAGCTTTCTTT.